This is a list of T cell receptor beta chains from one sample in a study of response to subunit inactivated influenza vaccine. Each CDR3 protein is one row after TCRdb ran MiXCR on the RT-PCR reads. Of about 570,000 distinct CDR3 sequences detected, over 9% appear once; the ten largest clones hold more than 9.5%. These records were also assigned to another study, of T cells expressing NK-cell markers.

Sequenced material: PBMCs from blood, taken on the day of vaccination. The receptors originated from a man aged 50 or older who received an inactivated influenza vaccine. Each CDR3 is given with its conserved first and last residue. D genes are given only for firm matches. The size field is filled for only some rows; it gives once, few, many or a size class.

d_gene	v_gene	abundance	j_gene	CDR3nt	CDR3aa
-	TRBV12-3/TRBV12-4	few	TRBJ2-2	TGTGCCAGCAGTTTAGGGTTTAGCTCGGGGGGGGAGCTGTTTTTT	CASSLGFSSGGELFF
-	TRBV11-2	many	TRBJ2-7	TGTGCCAGCAGCCCAGTGGCGGGAAGGCACGAGCAGTACTTC	CASSPVAGRHEQYF
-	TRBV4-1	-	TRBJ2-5	TGCGCCAGCAGCTATATCCAATCTGGACTTGCAGAGACCCAGTACTTC	CASSYIQSGLAETQYF
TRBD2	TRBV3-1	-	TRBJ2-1	TGTGCCAGCAGCTCCATGGCGGGGGGGCTTTCCTACAATGAGCAGTTCTTC	CASSSMAGGLSYNEQFF
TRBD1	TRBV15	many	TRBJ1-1	TGTGCCACTACGAAGGACAGGCTGCTCGGCACTGAAGCTTTCTTT	CATTKDRLLGTEAFF
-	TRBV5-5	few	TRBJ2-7	TGTGCCAGCAGAATACAGGGGGGGGGGATATACGAGCAGTACTTC	CASRIQGGGIYEQYF
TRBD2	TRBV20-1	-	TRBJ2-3	TGCAGTGCTAGAGCCCCGCTAGCGGGAGGTGGCACAGATACGCAGTATTTT	CSARAPLAGGGTDTQYF
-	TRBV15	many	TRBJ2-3	TGTGCCACCAGCAGATATAGCGGAGGAAGCACAGATACGCAGTATTTT	CATSRYSGGSTDTQYF
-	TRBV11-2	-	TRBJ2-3	TGTGCCAGCAGCCCAGGGGTCGGCACAGATACGCAGTATTTT	CASSPGVGTDTQYF
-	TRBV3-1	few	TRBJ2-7	TGTGCCAGCAGCCAAGAATTGACCAGAAGCTACGAGCAGTACTTC	CASSQELTRSYEQYF
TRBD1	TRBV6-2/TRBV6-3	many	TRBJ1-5	TGTGCCAGCACTACAAGGAGGGGACAGGGGAGAGATCAGCCCCAGCATTTT	CASTTRRGQGRDQPQHF
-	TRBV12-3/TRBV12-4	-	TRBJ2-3	TGTGCCAGCACCAGCCGGGACGGTGAGACAGATACGCAGTATTTT	CASTSRDGETDTQYF
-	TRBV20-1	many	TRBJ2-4	TGCAGTGCTAGGGGGCAAGGGGAACCCAAGCACATTCAGTACTTC	CSARGQGEPKHIQYF
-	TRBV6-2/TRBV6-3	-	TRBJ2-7	TGTGCCAGCAACTCACCACTAGTCAGCGAGCAGTACTTC	CASNSPLVSEQYF
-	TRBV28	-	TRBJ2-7	TGTGCCAGCAGTTTAGCCCCCCGGCAGCCTGGCTACGAGCAGTACTTC	CASSLAPRQPGYEQYF
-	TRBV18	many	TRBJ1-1	TGTGCCAGCTCCCGGGGGTTAACTGAAGCTTTCTTT	CASSRGLTEAFF
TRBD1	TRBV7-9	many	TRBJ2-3	TGTGCCAGCAGCGGAGACAGGGCAGATACGCAGTATTTT	CASSGDRADTQYF
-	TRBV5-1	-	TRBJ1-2	TGCGCCAGCAGCTTGGACCTCTCTGATGGCTACACCTTC	CASSLDLSDGYTF
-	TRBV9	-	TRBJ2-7	TGTGCCAGCAGCCACGTCCAGGGTTCGTTTGGCGAGCAGTACTTC	CASSHVQGSFGEQYF
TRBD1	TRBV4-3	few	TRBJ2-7	TGCGCCAGCAGCCAAGTATGGACCGGGACAGGGGTTGCCTACGAGCAGTACTTC	CASSQVWTGTGVAYEQYF
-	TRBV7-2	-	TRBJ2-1	TGTGCCAGCAGCCCGCACGGTGGTGTCTACAATGAGCAGTTCTTC	CASSPHGGVYNEQFF
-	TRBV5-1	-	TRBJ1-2	TGCGCCAGCAGCTTGGTCTGGACAGCTAACTATGGCTACACCTTC	CASSLVWTANYGYTF
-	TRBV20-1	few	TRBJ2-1	TGCAGTGCTTTAGGGGTCGGTAGCGGACTTGACAATGAGCAGTTCTTC	CSALGVGSGLDNEQFF
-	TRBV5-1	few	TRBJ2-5	TGCGCCAGCAGCTTGTCACGAGGGTTGGAGACCCAGTACTTC	CASSLSRGLETQYF
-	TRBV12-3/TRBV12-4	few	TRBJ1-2	TGTGCCAGCAGCGATGACGGCTACTATGGCTACACCTTC	CASSDDGYYGYTF
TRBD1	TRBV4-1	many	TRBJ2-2	TGCGCCAGCAGCCTCCTAGGACAGGGGGACTACACCGGGGAGCTGTTTTTT	CASSLLGQGDYTGELFF